The 32 T cell receptor beta chains reported below all come from one sample, sequenced in a study of spatial heterogeneity in lung cancer. Documented time point: sample taken at primary tumor resection. MiXCR was run by TCRdb on the 5' RACE reads, yielding one entry per CDR3 protein. The sample has about 9,800 distinct CDR3 sequences, approximately 53% seen once. General study points: The study found that expanded intratumoral alpha and beta TCR counts tracked tumor mutation counts.

No cognate antigen is known for these TCRs. The sample in question was lung tumor tissue, obtained at surgery. The receptor source for this set is a female donor with early-stage non-small cell lung cancer.

Notes on this clonotype: A library prepared for alpha chains yielded this beta chain as an off-target read; its size is of little meaning. This sequence joins TRBV20-1 and TRBJ1-2; 7 bases agree with TRBD1. The V segment lost 4 bases and the J segment 5 bases; nucleotides outside the gene matches: 16. Per the germline V gene, CDR1 is DFQATT and CDR2 is SNEGSKA (reference sequence). This CDR3 is 16 amino acids long. The CDR3 nucleotides are TGCAGTGCTATCATAACCCGGGACAGTGGACTATATGGCTACACCTTC. This codes for CSAIITRDSGLYGYTF.

As to this clonotype: This beta chain lies outside the target of a library built for alpha chains; its clone size means little. CDR3 in DNA: TGTGCCAGCAAAGCCGGGACAGCGACGTACGAGCAGTACTTC. Translation: CASKAGTATYEQYF. This sequence joins TRBV11-2 and TRBJ2-7; 7 bases map to TRBD1. The trim removed 7 bases at V and 4 bases at J, leaving 10 bases unmatched. Germline CDR1 and CDR2: SGHAT and FQNNGV. The CDR3 contains 14 residues. The full variable domain, completed using reference TRBV11-2 and TRBJ2-7, is EAGVAQSPRYKIIEKRQSVAFWCNPISGHATLYWYQQILGQGPKLLIQFQNNGVVDDSQLPKDRFSAERLKGVDSTLKIQPAKLEDSAVYLCASKAGTATYEQYFGPGTRLTVT.

Points on this clonotype: Because this beta chain is a stray read in a library intended to capture alpha chains, its abundance should not be given much weight. V and J are TRBV12-3 or TRBV12-4 and TRBJ1-5, with D uncertain. The CDR3 totals 15 residues. The V and J ends lost 4 bases and 5 bases respectively, with 15 bases between them. The chain's CDR3 is CASSSSRVVDQPQHF. CDR3 DNA sequence: TGTGCCAGCAGTTCAAGTAGGGTTGTCGATCAGCCCCAGCATTTT.

A note on this clonotype: This beta chain slipped into a library made for alpha chains as a stray read, so its size is not meaningful. CDR3 coding DNA: TGTGCCATCAGTGGAGGGGAGACCCAGTACTTC. It is translated as CAISGGETQYF. The chain employs TRBV10-3 and TRBJ2-5, with a possible D match to TRBD2 (5 bases). The CDR3 totals 11 residues. Germline V gives CDR1 ENHRY, CDR2 SYGVKD. V was clipped by 4 bases and J by 5 bases, with 5 bases between them.

In regard to this clonotype: This beta chain appears as a stray read in a library generated for alpha chains; its size is not informative. The chain recombines TRBV30 with TRBJ1-2, with D perhaps matching TRBD1 (5 bases). Germline V lookup: CDR1 GTSNPN, CDR2 SVGIG (reference sequence). The CDR3 covers 14 residues. Trimming stripped 2 bases from V and 5 bases from J, with 15 bases between. The CDR3 sequence is CAWSTRGGRYGYTF. For the CDR3, the DNA is TGTGCCTGGAGTACCCGGGGGGGGAGGTATGGCTACACCTTC.

Only one count was recorded for this clonotype. As an off-target read in a library built for alpha chains, this beta chain has a frequency of little significance. V usage is TRBV5-6 and J usage is TRBJ2-3; D gene uncertain. The V gene's germline CDR1 is SGHDT and CDR2 YYEEEE. Between the trimmed V and J ends, which lost 0 bases and 2 bases, there was a span of 10 bases. The CDR3 length is 15 residues. The CDR3 nucleotides read TGTGCCAGCAGCTTGGTTCCTAATCCCACAGATACGCAGTATTTT. It is translated as CASSLVPNPTDTQYF.

Concerning this clonotype itself: A library made for alpha chains picked up this beta chain off target, so its size means little. The chain has TRBV20-1 and TRBJ2-5, with TRBD1 matching over 7 bases. Germline CDR1 is DFQATT and CDR2 is SNEGSKA (reference sequence). J gave up 5 bases and V 1 base, and 7 bases lay outside the gene matches. The CDR3 consists of 14 residues. DNA of the CDR3: TGCAGTGCTAGAGTGATAGGGGGCGGTGAGACCCAGTACTTC. As protein: CSARVIGGGETQYF.

In its sample, this clonotype was seen a few times. This beta chain is off target for a library built for alpha chains, so its abundance means little. The genes are TRBV5-1 and TRBJ1-6, with 10 bases matching TRBD1. This CDR3 spans 14 amino acids. Germline trimming cut 4 bases from V and 12 bases from J; bases unmatched to any gene: 7. CDR1 is SGHRS and CDR2 is YFSETQ in the germline V gene. The CDR3 bases are TGCGCCAGCAGCATGGGACAGGGGATTGGACCCCTCCACTTT. Translated: CASSMGQGIGPLHF.

With respect to this clonotype: For a library built for alpha chains, this beta chain is a stray read; little rests on its size. The rearrangement links TRBV30 to TRBJ1-6; D gene ambiguous. The CDR3 runs to 14 residues. Germline CDR1 is GTSNPN and CDR2 is SVGIG (reference sequence). V was clipped by 1 base and J by 1 base, with 5 bases between them. The DNA for the CDR3 is TGTGCCTGGAGTGCGAAGTCCTATAATTCACCCCTCCACTTT. Translation: CAWSAKSYNSPLHF.

In regard to this clonotype: The size of this beta chain means little, since it is a stray read in a library made for alpha chains. The genes are TRBV7-8 and TRBJ2-1; D is unresolved. This CDR3 is 13 amino acids long. V lost 4 bases and J lost 1, with 5 bases in between. Germline CDR1 SGHVS, CDR2 FQNEAQ. The CDR3 DNA is TGTGCCAGCAGCTCGCGGTCCTACAATGAGCAGTTCTTC. This codes for CASSSRSYNEQFF.

This clonotype was seen more than once but under ten times. A library prepared for alpha chains yielded this beta chain as an off-target read; its size is of little meaning. The V call is TRBV28, the J call TRBJ1-1; D perhaps matches TRBD1 (6 bases). The CDR3 extends over 11 amino acids. Trimming pared 9 bases from V and 3 bases from J, leaving 8 bases between. In germline, CDR1 is MDHEN, CDR2 SYDVKM. In DNA form, the CDR3 reads TGTGCCAGTGGGACACACACTGAAGCTTTCTTT. Encoded protein: CASGTHTEAFF.

Points on this clonotype: The library was designed around alpha chains, so this beta chain is a stray read whose abundance carries little weight. This chain uses TRBV30 with TRBJ1-3, with D maybe TRBD1 (6 bases). Germline V CDR1 and CDR2: GTSNPN, SVGIG (reference sequence). The CDR3 length is 15 residues. With 3 bases removed from V and 1 base from J, the gap between germline ends came to 13 bases. In DNA, the CDR3 is TGTGCCTGGAGCTTTATACAGGGATCTGGAAACACCATATATTTT. Translating it yields CAWSFIQGSGNTIYF.

On this clonotype itself: A library prepared for alpha chains yielded this beta chain as an off-target read; its size is of little meaning. The V gene is TRBV4-3, the J gene TRBJ1-4; TRBD1 might be the D (6 bases). The germline V and J ends were trimmed by 0 bases and 6 bases, with 14 bases remaining between them. Germline V gene sequence: CDR1 LGHNA, CDR2 YSLEER. This CDR3 contains 16 residues. The CDR3 DNA sequence: TGCGCCAGCAGCCAAGATAGGGGGGTATGGTATGAAAAACTGTTTTTT. This encodes CASSQDRGVWYEKLFF.

This clonotype came up a few times. This beta chain was picked up by a library intended for alpha chains and is off target, so its count carries little meaning. This chain links TRBV4-2 with TRBJ2-1; D is perhaps TRBD2 (5 bases). CDR1 and CDR2 from the germline V gene are LGHNA and YNFKEQ. The CDR3 covers 12 residues. V was shortened by 4 bases and J by 5 bases, with 6 bases between the two germline ends. CDR3 loop: CASSRRDNEQFF. In DNA, the CDR3 is TGTGCCAGCAGCCGGCGGGACAATGAGCAGTTCTTC.

There are a few counts of this clonotype. This beta chain came through as a stray read in a library set up for alpha chains, and its size says little. The V gene is TRBV11-2, the J gene TRBJ2-7, with 8 bases identical to TRBD2. CDR1 is SGHAT and CDR2 is FQNNGV in the germline V gene. V trimming: 5 bases; J trimming: 0 bases; junction bases outside the gene matches: 6. The CDR3 runs to 15 residues. Written as DNA, the CDR3 is TGTGCCAGCAGCGCCTTAACTAGCGGCTCCTACGAGCAGTACTTC. Translated: CASSALTSGSYEQYF.

Comment on this clonotype: Since it is a stray read in a library aimed at alpha chains, this beta chain has a size that is not meaningful. The V gene is TRBV29-1, the J gene TRBJ1-2; D not certain. V was shortened by 5 bases and J by 8 bases, with 15 bases between the two germline ends. This CDR3 has 12 amino acids. In germline, CDR1 is SQVTM, CDR2 ANQGSEA. CDR3 residues: CSVYYSPKGYTF. The CDR3 region has the DNA TGCAGCGTTTACTACAGCCCGAAGGGCTACACCTTC.

This clonotype was picked up one time. This beta chain is off target for a library built for alpha chains, so its abundance means little. The rearrangement links TRBV20-1 to TRBJ2-3, with D possibly TRBD1 on 6 matching bases. The CDR3 sequence is 14 residues long. Germline CDR1 reads DFQATT; CDR2 reads SNEGSKA (reference sequence). Trimming pared 6 bases from V and 8 bases from J, leaving 21 bases between. In nucleotides, the CDR3 is TGCAGTGCCTTAGAACAGGGAATCGGTGGTACGCAGTATTTT. This encodes CSALEQGIGGTQYF.

The sample holds a few counts of this clonotype. For a library built for alpha chains, this beta chain is a stray read; little rests on its size. The rearrangement links TRBV5-1 to TRBJ1-1; TRBD1 agrees at 9 bases. Germline V gene data show CDR1 as SGHRS and CDR2 as YFSETQ. The CDR3 contains 17 residues. Germline trimming cut 2 bases from V and 0 bases from J; bases unmatched to any gene: 8. The CDR3 region is CASSLLTGGLMNTEAFF. As DNA, the CDR3 is TGCGCCAGCAGCTTACTGACAGGGGGATTGATGAACACTGAAGCTTTCTTT.

A remark on this clonotype: This beta chain is a stray read from a library made for alpha chains; its abundance is not meaningful. The gene calls are TRBV6-5 and TRBJ1-5, with a tentative D call TRBD1 (6 bases). V was cut by 4 bases and J by 5 bases, with 18 bases left in between. Germline loops: CDR1 MNHEY, CDR2 SVGAGI. The CDR3 contains 16 residues. Here the CDR3 DNA reads TGTGCCAGCAGTTTAACATTCACAGGGCGCGATCAGCCCCAGCATTTT. Its protein product is CASSLTFTGRDQPQHF.

This clonotype occurred a few times. This beta chain is an off-target read within a library intended for alpha chains, so its frequency means little. The chain combines TRBV2 with TRBJ2-3; D may be TRBD2 (5 bases). Germline CDR1 SNHLY, CDR2 FYNNEI. V lost 1 base, J lost 8 bases, and 13 bases lay in between. The CDR3 has 14 residues. CDR3 sequence: CASSEERRSSTQYF. CDR3 bases: TGTGCCAGCAGTGAAGAGCGGCGTTCAAGTACGCAGTATTTT.

As concerns this clonotype: This beta chain appears as a stray read in a library generated for alpha chains; its size is not informative. DNA of the CDR3: TGCAGTGCTGCGGCAGGGGGTAGATCACCCCTCCACTTT. This gives the protein CSAAAGGRSPLHF. This chain links TRBV20-1 with TRBJ1-6; 7 nucleotides agree with TRBD1. The CDR3 runs 13 residues. The ends lost 5 bases at V and 10 bases at J; junction bases unmatched: 8. CDR1 DFQATT and CDR2 SNEGSKA come from the germline V gene (reference sequence).

With respect to this clonotype: This beta chain turned up in a library designed for alpha chains; as an off-target read, its abundance says little. J is TRBJ2-6 and V is TRBV7-8, with D hard to call. Trimming stripped 2 bases from V and 0 bases from J, with 5 bases between. The CDR3 sequence is 15 residues long. Germline CDR1 SGHVS, CDR2 FQNEAQ. CDR3 sequence: CASSLLDSGANVLTF. Here the CDR3 DNA reads TGTGCCAGCAGCTTATTGGACTCTGGGGCCAACGTCCTGACTTTC.

Points on this clonotype: Since the library was made to target alpha chains, this beta chain is a stray read and its abundance is not meaningful. The CDR3 loop is CASSPSGWETQYF. The CDR3 DNA is TGTGCCAGCAGCCCGTCAGGCTGGGAGACCCAGTACTTC. The chain carries TRBV7-6 and TRBJ2-5; D is undetermined. Germline CDR1 is SGHVS and CDR2 is FNYEAQ. The V end was cut by 5 bases, the J end by 5 bases, with 12 bases between. CDR3 size: 13 residues.

Points on this clonotype: This beta chain turned up in a library designed for alpha chains; as an off-target read, its abundance says little. The chain has TRBV6-6 and TRBJ1-5; tentatively, D is TRBD1 (6 bases). The germline CDR1 and CDR2 sequences are MNHNY and SVGAGI (reference sequence). Trimming stripped 6 bases from V and 4 bases from J, with 13 bases between. The CDR3 is 14 residues long. The DNA for the CDR3 is TGTGCCAGCAGCTCCGGGACAACAAATCAGCCCCAGCATTTT. This encodes CASSSGTTNQPQHF.

About this clonotype: This beta chain is an off-target read within a library intended for alpha chains, so its frequency means little. The chain has TRBV7-9 and TRBJ2-7, with 7 bases lining up with TRBD2. Germline-derived CDR1 and CDR2 are SEHNR and FQNEAQ (reference sequence). V lost 11 bases, J lost 4 bases, and 35 bases stayed unmatched. The CDR3 sequence is 21 residues long. CDR3 DNA sequence: TGTGCCTTCCCCGAGGGAGGGAGGATAGAGGCCCGCATCTCGCGAATATACGAGCAGTACTTC. Protein product: CAFPEGGRIEARISRIYEQYF.

This clonotype was seen a few times. A library made for alpha chains picked up this beta chain off target, so its size means little. The V call is TRBV7-2, the J call TRBJ2-3, with D perhaps TRBD2 (5 bases). The ends were cut back, 2 bases at V and 4 bases at J, with 16 bases in the middle. Germline V lookup: CDR1 SGHTA, CDR2 FQGNSA. This CDR3 contains 16 residues. CDR3 amino acids: CASSLKGSNVPDTQYF. As DNA, the CDR3 is TGTGCCAGCAGCTTAAAAGGGAGTAACGTCCCAGATACGCAGTATTTT.

A word on this clonotype: Since the library was made to target alpha chains, this beta chain is a stray read and its abundance is not meaningful. V is TRBV10-1 and J is TRBJ2-1, with no clear D. Germline assignment: CDR1 WNHNN and CDR2 SYGVQD (reference sequence). This CDR3 region has 15 residues. V was pared by 3 bases and J by 8 bases, with 17 bases between. The CDR3 loop reads CASSDLSAGIYEQFF. The CDR3 DNA follows: TGCGCCAGCAGTGATTTATCGGCTGGGATCTATGAGCAGTTCTTC.

About this clonotype: Being off target in a library aimed at alpha chains, this beta chain has a size of little meaning. This chain links TRBV15 with TRBJ2-3; D unclear. V was trimmed by 5 bases and J by 3 bases, leaving 12 bases between them. This CDR3 comprises 14 residues. Germline lookup yields CDR1 LNHNV and CDR2 YYDKDF (reference sequence). The chain's CDR3 is CATSPHRRTDTQYF. The CDR3 nucleotides read TGTGCCACCAGCCCCCACCGTCGAACAGATACGCAGTATTTT. Variable domain in full (rest from reference TRBV15 and TRBJ2-3): DAMVIQNPRYQVTQFGKPVTLSCSQTLNHNVMYWYQQKSSQAPKLLFHYYDKDFNNEADTPDNFQSRRPNTSFCFLDIRSPGLGDTAMYLCATSPHRRTDTQYFGPGTRLTVL.

As concerns this clonotype: This beta chain is a stray read from a library made for alpha chains; its abundance is not meaningful. The CDR3 loop reads CSAELNFEGVMGSPLHF. In nucleotides, the CDR3 is TGCAGTGCCGAGCTAAACTTTGAGGGCGTTATGGGGTCACCCCTCCACTTT. V usage is TRBV20-1 and J usage is TRBJ1-6; D gene unclear. There are 17 residues in the CDR3. V was cut by 6 bases and J by 10 bases, with 28 bases left in between. Germline V CDR1 and CDR2: DFQATT, SNEGSKA (reference sequence).

A note on this clonotype: As an off-target read in a library built for alpha chains, this beta chain has a frequency of little significance. The chain has TRBV19 and TRBJ2-7; 7 positions match TRBD2. The CDR3 is made up of 13 amino acids. J gave up 6 bases and V 5 bases, and 7 bases lay outside the gene matches. The germline CDR1 and CDR2 sequences are LNHDA and SQIVND (reference sequence). This chain's CDR3 is CASSSAASGEQYF. CDR3 nucleotides: TGTGCCAGTAGTTCCGCTGCTAGCGGCGAGCAGTACTTC.

Of note for this clonotype: This beta chain is an unintended read in a library built for alpha chains; its size means little. This CDR3 reads CASSTYAIPGGNQPQHF. CDR3 nucleotide sequence: TGTGCCAGCAGTACATACGCTATCCCTGGGGGCAATCAGCCCCAGCATTTT. The rearrangement uses TRBV12-3 or TRBV12-4 and TRBJ1-5; no firm D call. The CDR3 contains 17 residues. V was clipped by 5 bases and J by 2 bases, with 19 bases between them.

This clonotype was recorded a few times. The size of this beta chain means little, since it is a stray read in a library made for alpha chains. The chain joins TRBV7-2 to TRBJ2-4; D is uncertain. This CDR3 region has 13 residues. Trimming removed 2 bases from V and 5 bases from J, with 7 bases in between. The germline V gene has CDR1 SGHTA and CDR2 FQGNSA. CDR3 amino acids: CASSLRSENIQYF. The CDR3 DNA sequence: TGTGCCAGCAGCTTAAGATCCGAAAACATTCAGTACTTC.